This TCR beta chain was retrieved from a study of cytomegalovirus exposure and HLA in healthy donors. 60 Vbeta and 13 Jbeta primers were used in PCR. TCRdb's copy holds only in-frame clones and misses some; the assay was immunoSEQ multiplex PCR. The data hold 180,000 or so clones, with over 75% observed a single time. Source material: PBMCs. The sequence was obtained from a boy between 2 and 10 years old in good health and CMV-seronegative.

The CDR3 loop reads CATSVEGPGANVLTF. The CDR3 DNA reads as TGTGCCACCAGCGTGGAGGGGCCCGGGGCCAACGTCCTGACTTTC. The chain carries TRBV15 and TRBJ2-6; D perhaps matches TRBD2 (6 bases). This CDR3 spans 15 amino acids. Trimming took off 5 bases at V and 4 bases at J, with 12 bases between the two ends. Germline CDR1 LNHNV, CDR2 YYDKDF (reference sequence).